Here is one TCR beta chain with its context. What it binds is unknown. This sample was included in a study of identical twins. Study-level results: With abundant cord blood beta clonotypes, insertions were fewer; memory repertoires showed no such pattern.

CDR1 and CDR2 from the germline V gene are MGHDK and SYGVNS. V shed 7 bases, J shed 5 bases, and the junction held 8 bases outside the gene matches. The CDR3 totals 15 residues. A single record per CDR3 protein comes from TCRdb applying MiXCR to the 5' RACE reads. The profile shows approximately 190,000 distinct CDR3 sequences, 15% of them singletons. This same sample was also part of a study on T cells expressing NK-cell markers. Per that study: The study sequenced eight donors, seven HCMV-seropositive and one seronegative. About 6 donors had dominant NKG2C+ clonotypes that comprised about 1.0-7.5% of their CD8+ T cells.

The V and J genes are TRBV25-1 and TRBJ1-5; 10 nucleotides align to TRBD1. The source is a woman between 18 and 29 years old in good health. Material: CD8+ T cells sorted from blood. In DNA, the CDR3 is TGTGCCAGCACCCGAAGACAGGGGGCGGATCAGCCCCAGCATTTT. Its translation: CASTRRQGADQPQHF. The full variable domain, rest sourced from reference TRBV25-1 and TRBJ1-5, is EADIYQTPRYLVIGTGKKITLECSQTMGHDKMYWYQQDPGMELHLIHYSYGVNSTEKGDLSSESTVSRIRTEHFPLTLESARPSHTSQYLCASTRRQGADQPQHFGDGTRLSIL.